Presented here are 4 T cell receptor beta chains from one specimen sequenced in a study of OX40 agonist ivuxolimab in advanced cancers. Sequencing was performed with immunoSEQ multiplex PCR; in TCRdb, only in-frame clones are kept and a portion is missing. The sample includes roughly 56,000 clones, more than 70% of them seen just once. The sequencing here drew on CD4+ or CD8+ T cells sorted from blood, taken in a trial of the OX40 agonist ivuxolimab. These receptors came from an adult with an advanced solid tumor such as melanoma, head and neck, liver or kidney cancer.

V gene TRBV7-2 combines with J gene TRBJ2-5; TRBD2 agrees at 9 bases. The CDR3 consists of 17 residues. Germline V gene lookup returns CDR1 SGHTA and CDR2 FQGNSA. The V and J ends lost 5 bases and 7 bases, in that order; junction bases with no gene match: 17. CDR3: CASSPRVSGGQRGTQYF. As DNA, the CDR3 is TGTGCCAGCAGCCCTCGAGTTAGCGGGGGCCAACGGGGGACCCAGTACTTC.

The gene calls are TRBV6-5 and TRBJ1-4; possibly TRBD1 for D (5 bases). Germline V lookup: CDR1 MNHEY, CDR2 SVGAGI. With 2 bases removed from V and 7 bases from J, the gap between germline ends came to 14 bases. The CDR3 consists of 15 residues. CDR3 sequence reads: CASSYGGSTPEKLFF. CDR3 sequence (DNA): TGTGCCAGCAGTTACGGGGGGAGTACTCCTGAAAAACTGTTTTTT.

J is TRBJ2-2 and V is TRBV2, with D tentatively TRBD1 (6 bases). This CDR3 region has 15 residues. V dropped 5 bases and J dropped 4 bases, with 14 bases sitting between them. Germline values: CDR1 SNHLY, CDR2 FYNNEI. The DNA of the CDR3 is TGTGCCAGCAGTCTACAGGGTGCAGGCACCGGGGAGCTGTTTTTT. Encoded protein: CASSLQGAGTGELFF.

The rearrangement uses TRBV28 and TRBJ2-3; 10 nucleotides line up with TRBD1. The V gene's germline CDR1 is MDHEN and CDR2 SYDVKM. Unmatched junction bases numbered 9, after V lost 7 bases and J lost 2 bases. The length of the CDR3 is 16 residues. CDR3 coding DNA: TGTGCCAGCATGGGGGGTGGACAGGGGGTCACAGATACGCAGTATTTT. Protein sequence: CASMGGGQGVTDTQYF.